What follows are 20 T cell receptor beta chains derived from one specimen sequenced in a study of OX40 agonist ivuxolimab in advanced cancers. The repertoire was sequenced with immunoSEQ multiplex PCR; TCRdb's copy has only in-frame clones and lacks some. Seen here are about 60,000 clones, around 85% observed once, and the top ten hold about an eighth. This sample comprised CD4+ or CD8+ T cells sorted from blood, obtained in a trial of the OX40 agonist ivuxolimab. Source of these receptors: an adult with an advanced solid tumor such as melanoma, head and neck, liver or kidney cancer.

The chain employs TRBV11-1 and TRBJ2-4; D perhaps matches TRBD2 (6 bases). The CDR3 runs 13 residues. Germline CDR1 is SGHAT and CDR2 is FQDESV (reference sequence). V lost 3 bases, J lost 6 bases, and 9 bases lay in between. The CDR3 sequence is CASSLGGINIQYF. CDR3 nucleotide sequence: TGTGCCAGCAGCTTGGGGGGAATAAACATTCAGTACTTC.

Regarding this clone: Mismatch with germline at one junction end may stem from a read error. The chain couples TRBV7-7 to TRBJ2-5, with 9 bases fitting TRBD1. This CDR3 region has 15 residues. The germline V gene encodes CDR1 SSHAT and CDR2 FNYEAQ (reference sequence). CDR3 DNA sequence: TGTGCTAGCAGATCGATGACAGGGGGGGAAGAGACCCAGTACTTC. Protein: CASRSMTGGEETQYF.

The rearrangement links TRBV19 to TRBJ2-1; D is uncertain. The germline gives CDR1 LNHDA, CDR2 SQIVND (reference sequence). V lost 3 bases and J 9 bases, leaving 12 bases between the germline ends. The CDR3 contains 13 residues. The CDR3 reads CASSIGRLSEQFF. The CDR3 DNA reads TGTGCCAGTAGTATCGGCAGGCTGAGTGAGCAGTTCTTC.

J is TRBJ1-1 and V is TRBV19, with TRBD1 as a possible D gene (5 bases). Trimming cost V 5 bases and J 1 base, with 29 bases left between them. The CDR3 length is 20 residues. Germline values: CDR1 LNHDA, CDR2 SQIVND (reference sequence). The DNA for the CDR3 is TGTGCCAGTAGTCCCAACTGGGGGGGGATGCGTAGACGGGAGAACACTGAAGCTTTCTTT. Its protein product is CASSPNWGGMRRRENTEAFF.

The chain carries TRBV7-9 and TRBJ1-1; unclear D gene. Germline V gene sequence: CDR1 SEHNR, CDR2 FQNEAQ (reference sequence). With 5 bases removed from V and 2 bases from J, the gap between germline ends came to 15 bases. The CDR3 totals 15 residues. The CDR3 nucleotides are TGTGCCAGCAGCCCCGCGGGCAGGTCAAACACTGAAGCTTTCTTT. Protein product: CASSPAGRSNTEAFF.

The gene calls are TRBV10-3 and TRBJ2-1; D gene unclear. V lost 0 bases and J lost 4, with 7 bases in between. The CDR3 spans 14 residues. Germline V gene lookup returns CDR1 ENHRY and CDR2 SYGVKD. Written as DNA, the CDR3 is TGTGCCATCAGTGAGTCGAACGGATACAATGAGCAGTTCTTC. Translating gives CAISESNGYNEQFF.

In this sample, this clone turned up once. The chain recombines TRBV7-9 with TRBJ2-7; 9 nucleotides line up with TRBD1. V dropped 1 base and J dropped 4; count of bases not matched to a gene: 8. The CDR3 runs 16 residues. Germline V CDR1 and CDR2: SEHNR, FQNEAQ (reference sequence). The chain's CDR3 is CASSLGQDRGQYEQYF. The DNA for the CDR3 is TGTGCCAGCAGCTTAGGTCAGGACAGGGGCCAGTACGAGCAGTACTTC. The variable domain in full, with the rest retrieved from reference TRBV7-9 and TRBJ2-7, is DTGVSQNPRHKITKRGQNVTFRCDPISEHNRLYWYRQTLGQGPEFLTYFQNEAQLEKSRLLSDRFSAERPKGSFSTLEIQRTEQGDSAMYLCASSLGQDRGQYEQYFGPGTRLTVT.

The rearrangement joins TRBV6-5 to TRBJ2-7, with 7 bases identical to TRBD1. V lost 2 bases and J lost 4; bases outside the gene matches: 5. The germline gives CDR1 MNHEY, CDR2 SVGAGI. The CDR3 is 14 amino acids. The CDR3 loop is CASSYEGAGYEQYF. The CDR3 coding sequence is TGTGCCAGCAGTTACGAGGGGGCAGGGTACGAGCAGTACTTC.

The V call is TRBV6-5, the J call TRBJ2-7; weak D call: TRBD1 (6 bases). CDR3 length: 16 amino acids. CDR1 and CDR2 from the germline V gene are MNHEY and SVGAGI. With 0 bases removed from V and 4 bases from J, the gap between germline ends came to 16 bases. CDR3 DNA sequence: TGTGCCAGCAGTTACTCGGCGACAGGTTCTTGGTACGAGCAGTACTTC. Translating it yields CASSYSATGSWYEQYF.

J is TRBJ2-3 and V is TRBV7-9, with 9 bases that match TRBD2. The CDR3 sequence is 15 residues long. Germline CDR1 reads SEHNR; CDR2 reads FQNEAQ (reference sequence). V trimming: 3 bases; J trimming: 3 bases; junction bases outside the gene matches: 4. CDR3 in DNA: TGTGCCAGCAGCTTTCCCCTAGCGGGGACAGATACGCAGTATTTT. Its protein is CASSFPLAGTDTQYF. Full variable domain (rest looked up from reference TRBV7-9 and TRBJ2-3): DTGVSQNPRHKITKRGQNVTFRCDPISEHNRLYWYRQTLGQGPEFLTYFQNEAQLEKSRLLSDRFSAERPKGSFSTLEIQRTEQGDSAMYLCASSFPLAGTDTQYFGPGTRLTVL.

The genes are TRBV27 and TRBJ1-4; D remains unclear. V lost 6 bases and J 6 bases, leaving 14 bases between the germline ends. Germline values: CDR1 MNHEY, CDR2 SMNVEV (reference sequence). This CDR3 has 14 residues. CDR3 nucleotide sequence: TGTGCCAGCAGCCCGGGGAGCGGTTATGAAAAACTGTTTTTT. Its translation: CASSPGSGYEKLFF.

The chain links TRBV10-3 to TRBJ1-2; 9 bases align to TRBD1. The CDR3 consists of 13 residues. Losses at the gene ends were 6 bases for V and 8 bases for J; bases not matched to a gene: 7. The germline V gene encodes CDR1 ENHRY and CDR2 SYGVKD. CDR3 coding DNA: TGTGCCATCAGGGTTACAGGGGGCCCAGGCTACACCTTC. Translation: CAIRVTGGPGYTF.

The chain combines TRBV9 with TRBJ2-2; D is unresolved. Germline lookup yields CDR1 SGDLS and CDR2 YYNGEE. Trimming shortened V by 0 bases and J by 9 bases, and 6 bases separated the two germline ends. This CDR3 comprises 12 residues. The CDR3 reads CASSVGARELFF. DNA for the CDR3: TGTGCCAGCAGCGTAGGGGCCAGGGAGCTGTTTTTT.

The chain employs TRBV19 and TRBJ2-7; the D call may be TRBD1 or TRBD2 (6 bases each). This CDR3 spans 16 amino acids. The germline V gene has CDR1 LNHDA and CDR2 SQIVND (reference sequence). V was clipped by 1 base and J by 2 bases, with 15 bases between them. CDR3 sequence (DNA): TGTGCCAGTAGTATAGGGGGGGCACCCGGGGCCTACGAGCAGTACTTC. Translating it yields CASSIGGAPGAYEQYF.

This clone appeared a few times. The CDR3 DNA is TGCAGCTCGCTGGGAGGAAACACTGAAGCTTTCTTT. It specifies CSSLGGNTEAFF. This chain uses TRBV29-1 with TRBJ1-1; D gene unclear. The CDR3 runs to 12 residues. V gave up 8 bases and J gave up 2 bases, with 12 bases separating them. Germline V CDR1 and CDR2: SQVTM, ANQGSEA.

This clone was detected only once. The J gene is TRBJ2-5, the V gene TRBV11-2, with D tentatively TRBD2 (6 bases). From germline, CDR1 is SGHAT and CDR2 FQNNGV. Trimming cost V 1 base and J 5 bases, with 8 bases left between them. The CDR3 runs to 13 residues. The CDR3 loop is CASSLAGRETQYF. CDR3 bases: TGTGCCAGCAGCTTAGCTGGGAGGGAGACCCAGTACTTC.

The chain joins TRBV5-1 to TRBJ1-5; 10 bases agree with TRBD1. Losses at the gene ends were 0 bases for V and 6 bases for J; bases not matched to a gene: 3. CDR1 is SGHRS, CDR2 YFSETQ, per germline. This CDR3 is 15 amino acids long. The CDR3 DNA sequence: TGCGCCAGCAGCTTGGGACAGGGGGCCGGTCAGCCCCAGCATTTT. Its protein is CASSLGQGAGQPQHF. Combining the CDR3 with reference TRBV5-1 and TRBJ1-5 gives the whole variable domain KAGVTQTPRYLIKTRGQQVTLSCSPISGHRSVSWYQQTPGQGLQFLFEYFSETQRNKGNFPGRFSGRQFSNSRSEMNVSTLELGDSALYLCASSLGQGAGQPQHFGDGTRLSIL.

The rearrangement links TRBV7-9 to TRBJ1-1; D is unresolved. This CDR3 has 11 amino acids. The ends were cut back, 3 bases at V and 6 bases at J, with 5 bases in the middle. CDR1 SEHNR and CDR2 FQNEAQ come from the germline V gene (reference sequence). In nucleotides, the CDR3 is TGTGCCAGCAGCTTGCAGCCTGAAGCTTTCTTT. Translating it yields CASSLQPEAFF.

This clone was recorded a few times. The chain combines TRBV7-3 with TRBJ2-2; no reliable D call. This CDR3 has 13 amino acids. Germline CDR1 reads SGHTA; CDR2 reads FQGTGA. V lost 5 bases to trimming and J lost 9 bases, with 13 bases between them. The CDR3 sequence: CASSPEVHRELFF. In DNA form, the CDR3 reads TGTGCCAGCAGCCCAGAAGTACACCGGGAGCTGTTTTTT. The full variable domain, its missing parts supplied by reference TRBV7-3 and TRBJ2-2, is GAGVSQTPSNKVTEKGKYVELRCDPISGHTALYWYRQSLGQGPEFLIYFQGTGAADDSGLPNDRFFAVRPEGSVSTLKIQRTERGDSAVYLCASSPEVHRELFFGEGSRLTVL.

The genes are TRBV4-2 and TRBJ2-3; D might be TRBD2 (6 bases). Trimming cost V 4 bases and J 1 base, with 15 bases left between them. The CDR3 is 16 amino acids. Looked up from germline, CDR1 is LGHNA and CDR2 is YNFKEQ. CDR3 sequence reads: CASSPSGPGGTDTQYF. Written as DNA, the CDR3 is TGTGCCAGCAGCCCGTCCGGCCCGGGGGGCACAGATACGCAGTATTTT.